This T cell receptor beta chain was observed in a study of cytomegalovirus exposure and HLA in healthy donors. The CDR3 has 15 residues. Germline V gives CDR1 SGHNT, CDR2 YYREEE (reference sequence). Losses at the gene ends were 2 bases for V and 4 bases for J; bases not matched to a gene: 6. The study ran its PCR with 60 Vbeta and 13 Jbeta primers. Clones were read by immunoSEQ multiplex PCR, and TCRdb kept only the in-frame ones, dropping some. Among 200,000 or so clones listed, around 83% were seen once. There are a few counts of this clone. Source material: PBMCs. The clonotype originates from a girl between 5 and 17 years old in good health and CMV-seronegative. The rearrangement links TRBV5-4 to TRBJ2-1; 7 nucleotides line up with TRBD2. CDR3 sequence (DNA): TGTGCCAGCAGCTTTGGGCAGGGAGGGTACAATGAGCAGTTCTTC. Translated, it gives CASSFGQGGYNEQFF.